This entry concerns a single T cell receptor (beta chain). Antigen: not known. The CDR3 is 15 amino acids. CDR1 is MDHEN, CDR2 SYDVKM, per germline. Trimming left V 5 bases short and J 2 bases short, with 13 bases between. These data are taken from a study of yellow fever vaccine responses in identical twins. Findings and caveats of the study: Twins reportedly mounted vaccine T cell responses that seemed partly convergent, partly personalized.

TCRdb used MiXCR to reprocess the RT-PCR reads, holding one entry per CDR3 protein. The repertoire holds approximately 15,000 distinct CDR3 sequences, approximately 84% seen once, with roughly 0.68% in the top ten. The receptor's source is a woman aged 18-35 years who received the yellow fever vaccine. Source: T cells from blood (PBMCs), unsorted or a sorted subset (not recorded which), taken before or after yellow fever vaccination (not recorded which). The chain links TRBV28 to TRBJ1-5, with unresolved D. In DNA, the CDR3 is TGTGCCAGCAGTCCCAGACAAGTTGGCAATCAGCCCCAGCATTTT. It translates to CASSPRQVGNQPQHF.